This TCR beta chain came from a study of cytomegalovirus exposure and HLA in healthy donors. Study at large: The 120 validation repertoires, a later analysis reported, used the same platform as the 650 to 800 repertoires from the first cohort. Whole-study results and caveats: Subsequent analysis revealed that first-cohort TCR clusters tended to co-occur in the 120 or so validation repertoires.

While the first cohort had 600 to 800 subjects, the donors belonged to the separate validation cohort of about 120 subjects. TCRdb keeps only in-frame clones here, not all; method: immunoSEQ multiplex PCR. The table has a few hundred thousand clones, over 75% seen once. This CDR3 region has 13 residues. V trimming: 5 bases; J trimming: 7 bases; junction bases outside the gene matches: 7. The germline gives CDR1 PRHDT, CDR2 FYEKMQ (reference sequence). With regard to this clone: Its antigen remains unidentified.

The source material was PBMCs. The rearrangement links TRBV13 to TRBJ1-1; TRBD1 matches 7 bases. The TCR comes from a man aged 25 to 40 in good health and CMV-seronegative. DNA of the CDR3: TGTGCCAGCAGCCCACCTCACAGGGGTGAAGCTTTCTTT. This encodes CASSPPHRGEAFF.